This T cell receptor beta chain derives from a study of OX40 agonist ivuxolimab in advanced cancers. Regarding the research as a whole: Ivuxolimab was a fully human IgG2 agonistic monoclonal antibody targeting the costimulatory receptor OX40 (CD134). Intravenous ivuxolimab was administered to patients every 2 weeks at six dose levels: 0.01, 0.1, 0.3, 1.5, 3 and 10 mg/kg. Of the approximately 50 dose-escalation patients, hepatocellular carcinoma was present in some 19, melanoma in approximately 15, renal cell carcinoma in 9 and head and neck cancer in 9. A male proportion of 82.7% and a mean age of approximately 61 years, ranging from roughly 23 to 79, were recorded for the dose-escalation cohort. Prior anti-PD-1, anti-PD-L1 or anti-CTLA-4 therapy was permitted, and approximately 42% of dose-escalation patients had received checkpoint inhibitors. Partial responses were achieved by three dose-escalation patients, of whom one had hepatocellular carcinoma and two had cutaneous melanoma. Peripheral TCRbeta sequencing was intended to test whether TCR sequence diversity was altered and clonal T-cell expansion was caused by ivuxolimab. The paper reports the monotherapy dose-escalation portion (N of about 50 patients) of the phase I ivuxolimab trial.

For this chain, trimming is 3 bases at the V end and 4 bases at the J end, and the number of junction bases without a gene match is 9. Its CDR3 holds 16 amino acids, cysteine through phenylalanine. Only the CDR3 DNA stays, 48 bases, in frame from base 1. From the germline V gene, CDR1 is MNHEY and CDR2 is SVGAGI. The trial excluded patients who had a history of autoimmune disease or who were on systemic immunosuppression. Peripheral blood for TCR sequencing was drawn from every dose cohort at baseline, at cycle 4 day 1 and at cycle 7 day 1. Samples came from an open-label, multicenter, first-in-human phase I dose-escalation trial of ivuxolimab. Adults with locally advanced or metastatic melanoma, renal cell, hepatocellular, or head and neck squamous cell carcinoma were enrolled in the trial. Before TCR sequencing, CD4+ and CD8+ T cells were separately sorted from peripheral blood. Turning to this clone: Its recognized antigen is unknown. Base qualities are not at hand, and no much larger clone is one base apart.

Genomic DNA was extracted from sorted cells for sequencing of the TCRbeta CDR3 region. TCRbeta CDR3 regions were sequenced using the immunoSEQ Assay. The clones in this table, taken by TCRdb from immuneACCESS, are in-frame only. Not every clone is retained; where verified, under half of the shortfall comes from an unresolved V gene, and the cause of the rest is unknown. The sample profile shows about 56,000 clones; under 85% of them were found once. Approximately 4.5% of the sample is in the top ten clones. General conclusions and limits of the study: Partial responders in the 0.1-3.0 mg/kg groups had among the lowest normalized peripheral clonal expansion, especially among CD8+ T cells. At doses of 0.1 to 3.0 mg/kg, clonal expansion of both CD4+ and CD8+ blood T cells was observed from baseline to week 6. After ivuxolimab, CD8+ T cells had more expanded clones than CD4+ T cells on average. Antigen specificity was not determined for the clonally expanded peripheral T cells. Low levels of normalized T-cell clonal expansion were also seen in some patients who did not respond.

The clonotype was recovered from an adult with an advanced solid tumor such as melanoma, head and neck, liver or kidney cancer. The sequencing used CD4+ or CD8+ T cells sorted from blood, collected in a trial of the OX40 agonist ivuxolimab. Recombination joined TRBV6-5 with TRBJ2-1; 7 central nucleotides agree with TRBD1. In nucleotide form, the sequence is TGTGCCAGCAGTTATTATCGTCCGGGACAGTACAATGAGCAGTTCTTC. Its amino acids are CASSYYRPGQYNEQFF.